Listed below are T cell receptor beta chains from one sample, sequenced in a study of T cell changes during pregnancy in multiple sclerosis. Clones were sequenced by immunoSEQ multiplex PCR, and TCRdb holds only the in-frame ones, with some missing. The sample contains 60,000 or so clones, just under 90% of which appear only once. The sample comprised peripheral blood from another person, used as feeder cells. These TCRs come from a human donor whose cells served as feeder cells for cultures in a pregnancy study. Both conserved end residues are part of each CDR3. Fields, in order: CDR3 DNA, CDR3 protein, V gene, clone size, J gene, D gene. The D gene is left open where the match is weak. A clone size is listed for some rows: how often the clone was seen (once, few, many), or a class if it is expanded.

CDR3 DNA: TGCGCCAGCAGCCTTCAGCGGGAGGTCGGCGAGCAGTACTTC; CDR3 protein: CASSLQREVGEQYF; V gene: TRBV4-1; clone size: NA; J gene: TRBJ2-7; D gene: TRBD2
CDR3 DNA: TGCAGTGCTAGTATCGGAGAGACCCAGTACTTC; CDR3 protein: CSASIGETQYF; V gene: TRBV20-1; clone size: NA; J gene: TRBJ2-5; D gene: NA
CDR3 DNA: TGTGCCACCAGCAGAGATGGCCCCCTTAGCACTGAAGCTTTCTTT; CDR3 protein: CATSRDGPLSTEAFF; V gene: TRBV15; clone size: NA; J gene: TRBJ1-1; D gene: NA
CDR3 DNA: TGTGCCAGCAGCTTAATCCCCCTAGCGGGAGGTACAGATACGCAGTATTTT; CDR3 protein: CASSLIPLAGGTDTQYF; V gene: TRBV7-3; clone size: NA; J gene: TRBJ2-3; D gene: TRBD2
CDR3 DNA: TGTGCCAGCAGTTTAAAGCAGGGACTGAAGCAGTACTTC; CDR3 protein: CASSLKQGLKQYF; V gene: TRBV27; clone size: NA; J gene: TRBJ2-7; D gene: NA
CDR3 DNA: TGTGCCAGCAGCTTACTGGGTGCCAATTCACCCCTCCACTTT; CDR3 protein: CASSLLGANSPLHF; V gene: TRBV7-9; clone size: NA; J gene: TRBJ1-6; D gene: NA
CDR3 DNA: TGCGCCAGCAGCCAAAGATTGGGGCCGGGGGATAATGAAAAACTGTTTTTT; CDR3 protein: CASSQRLGPGDNEKLFF; V gene: TRBV4-1; clone size: NA; J gene: TRBJ1-4; D gene: NA
CDR3 DNA: TGTGCCAGCAGTTCACCCGGGACAGGGAGTAGGTACGAGCAGTACTTC; CDR3 protein: CASSSPGTGSRYEQYF; V gene: TRBV28; clone size: NA; J gene: TRBJ2-7; D gene: TRBD1
CDR3 DNA: TGTGCCAGCAGCCCCGGACCTTTTATCGGCGAGCAGTACTTC; CDR3 protein: CASSPGPFIGEQYF; V gene: TRBV6-6; clone size: NA; J gene: TRBJ2-7; D gene: NA
CDR3 DNA: TGCGCCAGCAGCATTGCCCCTAGCGGGAGCTCAGATACGCAGTATTTT; CDR3 protein: CASSIAPSGSSDTQYF; V gene: TRBV5-1; clone size: NA; J gene: TRBJ2-3; D gene: TRBD2
CDR3 DNA: TGTGCCAGCAGCCTACGGACAGGGTCAGAGGTCTGGTCCGGCTCCGGGGCTTTCTTT; CDR3 protein: CASSLRTGSEVWSGSGAFF; V gene: TRBV13; clone size: NA; J gene: TRBJ1-1; D gene: TRBD1
CDR3 DNA: TGTGCCAGCAGGCAAACACAGGGGGCTTATGGCTACACCTTC; CDR3 protein: CASRQTQGAYGYTF; V gene: TRBV6-5; clone size: once; J gene: TRBJ1-2; D gene: TRBD1
CDR3 DNA: TGTGCCATCAGTGGAAACTCTAAGCAGTTCTTC; CDR3 protein: CAISGNSKQFF; V gene: TRBV10-3; clone size: NA; J gene: TRBJ2-1; D gene: NA
CDR3 DNA: TGTGCTAGCAGCCGGCAGGGGGGCGGCGGCTACACCTTC; CDR3 protein: CASSRQGGGGYTF; V gene: TRBV28; clone size: NA; J gene: TRBJ1-2; D gene: TRBD1
CDR3 DNA: TGTGCCAGCAGTTCTCCCATCGCGGGAAGGTACAATGAGCAGTTCTTC; CDR3 protein: CASSSPIAGRYNEQFF; V gene: TRBV28; clone size: NA; J gene: TRBJ2-1; D gene: NA
CDR3 DNA: TGCAGCGGGAAGGATTGGGAGACCCAGTACTTC; CDR3 protein: CSGKDWETQYF; V gene: TRBV29-1; clone size: NA; J gene: TRBJ2-5; D gene: NA
CDR3 DNA: TGTGCCAGCAGGGGGGCGACTGAAAAACTGTTTTTT; CDR3 protein: CASRGATEKLFF; V gene: TRBV6-6; clone size: NA; J gene: TRBJ1-4; D gene: NA
CDR3 DNA: TGTGCCAGCAGTGAATCGGACGGCACAGATACGCAGTATTTT; CDR3 protein: CASSESDGTDTQYF; V gene: TRBV6-1; clone size: NA; J gene: TRBJ2-3; D gene: NA
CDR3 DNA: TGTGCCAGCAGCTTAGAAGGGACGATAGGATACAATGAGCAGTTCTTC; CDR3 protein: CASSLEGTIGYNEQFF; V gene: TRBV7-8; clone size: NA; J gene: TRBJ2-1; D gene: NA
CDR3 DNA: TGTGCCAGCAGCAGGGGGCTTTACACCGGGGAGCTGTTTTTT; CDR3 protein: CASSRGLYTGELFF; V gene: TRBV27; clone size: NA; J gene: TRBJ2-2; D gene: TRBD1
CDR3 DNA: TGTGCCAGCAGCGTAGGTGCCACAGATACGCAGTATTTT; CDR3 protein: CASSVGATDTQYF; V gene: TRBV9; clone size: NA; J gene: TRBJ2-3; D gene: NA
CDR3 DNA: TGTGCCAGCAAGGGGGAAAAAAACTACAATGAGCAGTTCTTC; CDR3 protein: CASKGEKNYNEQFF; V gene: TRBV28; clone size: NA; J gene: TRBJ2-1; D gene: NA
CDR3 DNA: TGCGCCAGCAGCCAAGGGCAAGGGATGGATCAGCCCCAGCATTTT; CDR3 protein: CASSQGQGMDQPQHF; V gene: TRBV4-1; clone size: NA; J gene: TRBJ1-5; D gene: NA
CDR3 DNA: TGTGCCAGCAGTTACTCTTCTCCCGAGCAGTACTTC; CDR3 protein: CASSYSSPEQYF; V gene: TRBV6-6; clone size: NA; J gene: TRBJ2-7; D gene: NA
CDR3 DNA: TGTGCCAGCAGCTTAGATCCTCAAACGGGTAGTACCTTC; CDR3 protein: CASSLDPQTGSTF; V gene: TRBV7-2; clone size: NA; J gene: TRBJ1-2; D gene: NA
CDR3 DNA: TGTGCCAGCAGCCATCCGAATGACGGGAAGACCCAGTACTTC; CDR3 protein: CASSHPNDGKTQYF; V gene: TRBV4-2; clone size: NA; J gene: TRBJ2-5; D gene: NA
CDR3 DNA: TGTGCCAGAGCGATTGGGACAGTCTACGAGCAGTACTTC; CDR3 protein: CARAIGTVYEQYF; V gene: TRBV21-1; clone size: NA; J gene: TRBJ2-7; D gene: NA
CDR3 DNA: TGTGCCAGCAGCTTGGCAGGGTCCACCACCGGGGAGCTGTTTTTT; CDR3 protein: CASSLAGSTTGELFF; V gene: TRBV5-4; clone size: NA; J gene: TRBJ2-2; D gene: NA
CDR3 DNA: TGTGCCAGCAGTTACGCGGGGAAACCGGGTCACTCACCCCTCCACTTT; CDR3 protein: CASSYAGKPGHSPLHF; V gene: TRBV6-7; clone size: NA; J gene: TRBJ1-6; D gene: NA
CDR3 DNA: TGTGCCAGCAGTAAAACAGGGAGCTCCTACAATGAGCAGTTCTTC; CDR3 protein: CASSKTGSSYNEQFF; V gene: TRBV6-5; clone size: NA; J gene: TRBJ2-1; D gene: NA
CDR3 DNA: TGCGCCAGCAGTGAGCCAGACCGCGGGGCAGATACGCAGTATTTT; CDR3 protein: CASSEPDRGADTQYF; V gene: TRBV10-2; clone size: NA; J gene: TRBJ2-3; D gene: NA
CDR3 DNA: TGTGCCAGCACTCTGACAGGGGATTTGAATGGCTACACCTTC; CDR3 protein: CASTLTGDLNGYTF; V gene: TRBV2; clone size: NA; J gene: TRBJ1-2; D gene: TRBD1
CDR3 DNA: TGTGCCAGCAACCCGGACAGGAGCTCCTACGAGCAGTACTTC; CDR3 protein: CASNPDRSSYEQYF; V gene: TRBV6-1; clone size: NA; J gene: TRBJ2-7; D gene: TRBD1
CDR3 DNA: TGTGCCAGCAGCATACCAACAGGGACAGGTCAGCCCCAGCATTTT; CDR3 protein: CASSIPTGTGQPQHF; V gene: TRBV5-8; clone size: NA; J gene: TRBJ1-5; D gene: TRBD1
CDR3 DNA: TGTGCCAGCAGCCCCCGGGAGTTAGGGAGATCACCCCTCCACTTT; CDR3 protein: CASSPRELGRSPLHF; V gene: TRBV9; clone size: NA; J gene: TRBJ1-6; D gene: NA
CDR3 DNA: TGCGCCAGCAGCCAGCTAGCGGGGAGGACCTACGAGCAGTACTTC; CDR3 protein: CASSQLAGRTYEQYF; V gene: TRBV4-3; clone size: NA; J gene: TRBJ2-7; D gene: TRBD2